This TCR beta chain was sequenced in a study of blood T cells in healthy people across ages (dated by TCRdb to between 2015 and 2017). Notes on the research overall: In model experiments, roughly one uniquely barcoded TCR beta cDNA molecule per two T cells was captured by template switching. The donors were divided into four age groups: young (average approximately 15 years), middle-aged (almost 40), aged (under 70) and long-lived (roughly 88). Using deep sequencing normalized with unique cDNA molecular identifiers, the study measured how TCR beta repertoire diversity changes with age. The study analyzed two additional independent replicas of 1 million unique cDNA reads from the same blood draw for two donors, one aged 18 to 30 and one aged 80 or older. To avoid experimental bias, donors of different ages were spread randomly across the sequencing lanes.

In regard to this clonotype: The antigen it recognizes is unknown. It has no much larger one-base neighbor in the sample; base qualities were not kept.

Systemically healthy Caucasian individuals from Russia, 39 in total and aged roughly 6 to 90 years, were included as donors. Each donor gave 9 to 10 milliliters of peripheral blood, collected into EDTA-treated Vacutainer tubes. Ficoll-Paque density-gradient centrifugation was used to isolate PBMCs, with at least 7 million obtained per sample. Trizol reagent was used to extract total RNA from the PBMCs, yielding at least 6 micrograms per sample. For every donor, an aliquot of PBMCs went through flow cytometry to measure the percentages of naive CD45RAhigh/CD27high T cells. Beyond this particular receptor, the publication reports: Because profiling used bulk unsorted PBMCs, naive and antigen-experienced compartments could not be compared conclusively. Compared with the aged group, the long-lived group had more naive CD4+ T cells, fewer expanded clones and increased TCR diversity, suggesting age selection. Observed TCR beta diversity per million T cells fell roughly linearly with age, and a significant reduction was already apparent by age approximately 41. The CMV infection status of donors was not known, potentially confounding age-related changes in expanded clonotypes. Estimates of total diversity based on one million sequenced T cells were considered lower bounds and underestimates. There was a strong correlation between observed TCR beta diversity and the percentage of naive T cells measured by flow cytometry.

The library was obtained by 5' RACE. For sequencing, an Illumina HiSeq 2500 was employed. A second roughly 6 to 12 cycle PCR used a sample-barcoded 5' primer and a J-beta primer mix. A unique molecular identifier was introduced onto each TCR beta cDNA molecule by a template-switch 5' adaptor carrying 12 random nucleotides. Each sample yielded at least 3 million CDR3-containing paired-end reads. First-strand cDNA was synthesized from all RNA with the Mint cDNA synthesis kit, primed by a TRBC-specific oligonucleotide. All cDNA was treated with uracil-DNA glycosylase and then went through a first 18-cycle PCR with the universal primers M1SS and BC2_uni_R. As for the authors' bioinformatics: Each sample was normalized by randomly selecting 1 million high-quality reads, each carrying a distinct molecular identifier. Instead of being binned into consensus sequences, reads that shared molecular identifiers were thrown out. MiTCR, run with a Q25 quality threshold and the strictest error-elimination algorithm, handled CDR3 identification, clonotype clustering and error correction. Lower-bound total TCR beta diversity was estimated with a nonparametric unseen species model using Euler transformation. In-frame beta chains were kept once TCRdb had trimmed the public reads at Q25 with fastp and called clones with MiXCR. Every entry covers one CDR3 protein and lists the most common genes and DNA from its rows. These V and J calls rely on TCRdb rather than the paper's analysis. For this sample there are over 600,000 distinct CDR3 sequences; 40% to 45% appear just once. Around 30% of the sample lies in the top ten.

The germline V gene sets CDR1 to LGHNA and CDR2 to YSLEER. CDR3 length: 15 amino acids, cysteine to phenylalanine. The only DNA kept is the CDR3, 45 bases in frame from the first base. V was cut back by 2 bases and J by 3 bases, leaving a gap of 13 bases between them. This receptor was identified in a man of 80 years or more in good health. The specimen sequenced was blood. The chain joins TRBV4-3 to TRBJ1-2, with an unclear D gene assignment. The DNA sequence reads TGCGCCAGCAGCCAAAGGTCGGGTGCAGACTATGGCTACACCTTC. Translation gives CASSQRSGADYGYTF.